The source of this T cell receptor (beta chain) is a study of T cells in Graves' hyperthyroidism and ophthalmopathy. About this clonotype itself: Antigen unknown.

V was clipped by 6 bases and J by 2 bases, with 16 bases between them. Germline CDR1 reads DFQATT; CDR2 reads SNEGSKA (reference sequence). There are 14 residues in the CDR3. Amplification targeted TCR beta CDR3 regions from RNA transcripts. With the HTBI primer set, the TCR CDR3 went through a first round of RT-PCR. TCRdb itself ran the multiplex PCR reads through MiXCR, one entry per CDR3 protein. The table records a few hundred thousand distinct CDR3 sequences, about 45% of them present only once. Findings and caveats of the study: A median approximately 6.5 months before onset, the model predicted ophthalmopathy. Ophthalmopathy and stable hyperthyroidism were separated by a 13 V-J model.

Exclusion followed for patients with uncontrolled infection, other autoimmune disease, pregnancy or lactation. Used for diagnoses were clinical symptoms, serum thyroxine and TRAb, thyroid ultrasound and orbital computed tomography. Sequencing was done on a sample of peripheral blood or thyroid tissue (not recorded which). This TCR was sampled from a young woman with Graves' hyperthyroidism. The rearrangement uses TRBV20-1 and TRBJ1-2, with D perhaps matching TRBD1 (5 bases). As DNA, the CDR3 is TGCAGTGCCATTAACAGGAATCTGAACTATGGCTACACCTTC. It codes for CSAINRNLNYGYTF.